This T cell receptor (beta chain) was sequenced for a study of cytomegalovirus exposure and HLA in healthy donors. V was trimmed by 10 bases and J by 1 base, leaving 12 bases between them. Germline V gene sequence: CDR1 ENHRY, CDR2 SYGVKD. The CDR3 is made up of 13 amino acids. Assay used: immunoSEQ multiplex PCR; TCRdb lists only in-frame clones, some missing. Of 55,000 to 65,000 clones listed, roughly 96% were seen once; the top ten hold roughly 6.3%. The clonotype originates from a woman between 18 and 30 years old in good health and CMV-seropositive. The chain is built from TRBV10-3 and TRBJ2-3; a possible D gene is TRBD1 (6 bases). What was sequenced was PBMCs. CDR3 nucleotides: TGTGCCACTTCGGACAGAGGCACAGATACGCAGTATTTT. Translating gives CATSDRGTDTQYF.